This entry features one T cell receptor (beta chain) sequence. This record belongs to a study of blood T cell repertoires in COVID-19. In the source study's methods: Estimates of nucleated cell counts were drawn from the amplification of reference gene primers. Assay used: immunoSEQ multiplex PCR; TCRdb lists only in-frame clones, some missing. That table gives V, J and clone size, and the DNA gave D and trimming. The data hold some 120,000 clones, with approximately 80% observed a single time. The germline gives CDR1 SGHDN, CDR2 FVKESK. With V trimmed by 2 bases and J by 2 bases, 3 bases remained unmatched. CDR3 length equals 15 residues.

This sequence originates from a human donor in a cohort sampled during active COVID-19. The chain is built from TRBV14 and TRBJ2-3; 8 bases are shared with TRBD1. Material: peripheral blood. CDR3 nucleotides: TGTGCCAGCAGCCAAAGGCAGGGGGCCACAGATACGCAGTATTTT. It translates to CASSQRQGATDTQYF.